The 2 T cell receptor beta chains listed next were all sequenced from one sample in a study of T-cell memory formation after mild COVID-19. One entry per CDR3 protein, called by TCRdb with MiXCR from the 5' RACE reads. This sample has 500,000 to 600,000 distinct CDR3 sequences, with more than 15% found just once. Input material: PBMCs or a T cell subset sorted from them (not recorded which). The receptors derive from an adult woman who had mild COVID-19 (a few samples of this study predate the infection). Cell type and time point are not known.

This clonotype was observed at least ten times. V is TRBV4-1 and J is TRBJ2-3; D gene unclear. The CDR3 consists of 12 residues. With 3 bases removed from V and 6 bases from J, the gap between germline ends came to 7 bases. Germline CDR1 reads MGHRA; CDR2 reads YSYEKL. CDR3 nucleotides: TGCGCCAGCAGCCATGGATCTGATACGCAGTATTTT. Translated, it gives CASSHGSDTQYF.

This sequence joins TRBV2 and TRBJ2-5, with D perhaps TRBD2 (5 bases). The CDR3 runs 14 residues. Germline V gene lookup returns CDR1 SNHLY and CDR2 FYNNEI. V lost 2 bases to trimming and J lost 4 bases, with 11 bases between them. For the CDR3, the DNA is TGTGCCAGCAGTGAACGCGGGTTTGGAGAGACCCAGTACTTC. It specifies CASSERGFGETQYF. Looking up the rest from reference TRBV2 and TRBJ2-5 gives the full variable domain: EPEVTQTPSHQVTQMGQEVILRCVPISNHLYFYWYRQILGQKVEFLVSFYNNEISEKSEIFDDQFSVERPDGSNFTLKIRSTKLEDSAMYFCASSERGFGETQYFGPGTRLLVL.